A selection of T cell receptor beta chains follows, all from one sample in a study of shared clonotypes between healthy human individuals. TCRdb's table, derived via immunoSEQ multiplex PCR, lists solely in-frame clones and lacks some. The sample records hundreds of thousands of clones, about 90% being singletons. Material for sequencing was naive CD8+ T cells sorted from blood. These receptors came from a young man in good health. Each CDR3 is given with its conserved first and last residue. Each record gives: V gene, clone size, CDR3 protein. Where a row states a size, it is once, few, many or the class of an expanded clone; other rows omit it.

V gene: TRBV28; clone size: .; CDR3 protein: CASSFGTGGYTIYF
V gene: TRBV15; clone size: once; CDR3 protein: CATSTENADTQYF
V gene: TRBV5-1; clone size: .; CDR3 protein: CASSLVAGGLDEQYF
V gene: TRBV25-1; clone size: .; CDR3 protein: CASSVGQMEQYF
V gene: TRBV7-9; clone size: .; CDR3 protein: CASKKGQGEVETQYF
V gene: TRBV13; clone size: .; CDR3 protein: CASSELRRGTEAFF
V gene: TRBV5-1; clone size: .; CDR3 protein: CASTIDLTNEQFF
V gene: TRBV5-1; clone size: .; CDR3 protein: CASSLAAGTGYEQYF
V gene: TRBV7-6; clone size: .; CDR3 protein: CASSLRPTGRGSDQPQHF
V gene: TRBV9; clone size: .; CDR3 protein: CASSVAGQGSFAETQYF
V gene: TRBV6-5; clone size: .; CDR3 protein: CASSHRDYEQYF
V gene: TRBV11-2; clone size: few; CDR3 protein: CASTEMNYGYTF
V gene: TRBV29-1; clone size: once; CDR3 protein: CSVLGTSDSHSYNEQFF
V gene: TRBV5-1; clone size: .; CDR3 protein: CASSLAPGQGFYEQYF
V gene: TRBV28; clone size: few; CDR3 protein: CASSRTTYEQYF
V gene: TRBV30; clone size: .; CDR3 protein: CAWIGDRNYGYTF
V gene: TRBV10-2; clone size: .; CDR3 protein: CASSEVSATYQETQYF
V gene: TRBV7-2; clone size: .; CDR3 protein: CASRPPGLGSRVEQYF
V gene: TRBV5-4; clone size: .; CDR3 protein: CASSSPSSGSYNEQFF
V gene: TRBV28; clone size: .; CDR3 protein: CASSLPPGQGMYEQYF
V gene: TRBV4-1; clone size: .; CDR3 protein: CASSQGVEVSYNEQFF
V gene: TRBV29-1; clone size: .; CDR3 protein: CSVLLETTSTDTQYF
V gene: TRBV25-1; clone size: .; CDR3 protein: CASSEASLANIQYF
V gene: TRBV5-1; clone size: .; CDR3 protein: CASSIHQGDSSGANVLTF
V gene: TRBV27; clone size: .; CDR3 protein: CASSNIGTGGPGELFF
V gene: TRBV4-1; clone size: .; CDR3 protein: CASSQGTGGSHYEQYF
V gene: TRBV7-9; clone size: .; CDR3 protein: CASSLGSEKLFF
V gene: TRBV5-4; clone size: .; CDR3 protein: CASSFSETQYF
V gene: TRBV5-6; clone size: .; CDR3 protein: CASAGTRTGNTIYF